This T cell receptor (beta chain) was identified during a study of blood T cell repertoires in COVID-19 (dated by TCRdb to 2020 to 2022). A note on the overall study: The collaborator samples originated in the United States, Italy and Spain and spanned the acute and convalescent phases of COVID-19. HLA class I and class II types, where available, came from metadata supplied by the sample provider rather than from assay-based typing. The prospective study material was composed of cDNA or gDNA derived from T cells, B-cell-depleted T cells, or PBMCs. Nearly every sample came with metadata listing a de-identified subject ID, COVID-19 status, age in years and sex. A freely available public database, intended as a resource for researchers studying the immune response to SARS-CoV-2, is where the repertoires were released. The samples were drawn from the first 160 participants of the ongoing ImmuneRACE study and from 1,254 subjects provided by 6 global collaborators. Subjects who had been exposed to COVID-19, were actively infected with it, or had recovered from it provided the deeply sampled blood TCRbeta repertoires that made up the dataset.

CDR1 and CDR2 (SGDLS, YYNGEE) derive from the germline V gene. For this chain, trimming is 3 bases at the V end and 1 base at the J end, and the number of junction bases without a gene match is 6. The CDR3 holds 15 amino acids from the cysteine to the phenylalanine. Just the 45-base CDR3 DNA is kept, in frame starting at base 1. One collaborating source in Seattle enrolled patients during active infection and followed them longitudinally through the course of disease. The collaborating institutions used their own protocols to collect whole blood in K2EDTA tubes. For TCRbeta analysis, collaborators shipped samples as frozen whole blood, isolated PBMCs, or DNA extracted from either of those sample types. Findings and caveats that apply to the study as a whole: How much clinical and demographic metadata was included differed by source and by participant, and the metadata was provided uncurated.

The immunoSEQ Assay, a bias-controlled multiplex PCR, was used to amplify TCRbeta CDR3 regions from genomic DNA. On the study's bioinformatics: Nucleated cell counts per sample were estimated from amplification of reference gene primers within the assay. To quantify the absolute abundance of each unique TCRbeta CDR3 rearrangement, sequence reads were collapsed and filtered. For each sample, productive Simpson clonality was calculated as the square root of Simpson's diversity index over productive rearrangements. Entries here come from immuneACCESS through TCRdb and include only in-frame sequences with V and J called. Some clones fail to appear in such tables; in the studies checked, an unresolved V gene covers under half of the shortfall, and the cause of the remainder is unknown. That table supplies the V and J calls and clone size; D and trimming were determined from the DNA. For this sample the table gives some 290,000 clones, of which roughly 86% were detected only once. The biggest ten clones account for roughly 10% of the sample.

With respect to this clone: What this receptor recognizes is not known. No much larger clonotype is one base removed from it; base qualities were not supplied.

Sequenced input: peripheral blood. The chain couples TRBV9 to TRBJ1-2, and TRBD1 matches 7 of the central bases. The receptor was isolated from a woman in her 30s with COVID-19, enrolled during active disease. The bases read TGTGCCAGCAGCGAGGGGACAGTTGATAACTATGGCTACACCTTC. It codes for CASSEGTVDNYGYTF.